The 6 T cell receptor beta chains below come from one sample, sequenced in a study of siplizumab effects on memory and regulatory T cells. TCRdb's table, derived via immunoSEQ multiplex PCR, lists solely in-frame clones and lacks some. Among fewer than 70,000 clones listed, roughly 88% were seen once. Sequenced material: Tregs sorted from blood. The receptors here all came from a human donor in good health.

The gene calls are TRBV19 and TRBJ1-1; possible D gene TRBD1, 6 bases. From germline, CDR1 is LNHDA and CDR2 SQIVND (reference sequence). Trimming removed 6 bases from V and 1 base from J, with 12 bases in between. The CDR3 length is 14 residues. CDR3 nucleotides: TGTGCCAGTAGCAACAGGGAGAGGAACACTGAAGCTTTCTTT. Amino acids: CASSNRERNTEAFF. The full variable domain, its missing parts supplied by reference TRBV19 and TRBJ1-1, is DGGITQSPKYLFRKEGQNVTLSCEQNLNHDAMYWYRQDPGQGLRLIYYSQIVNDFQKGDIAEGYSVSREKKESFPLTVTSAQKNPTAFYLCASSNRERNTEAFFGQGTRLTVV.

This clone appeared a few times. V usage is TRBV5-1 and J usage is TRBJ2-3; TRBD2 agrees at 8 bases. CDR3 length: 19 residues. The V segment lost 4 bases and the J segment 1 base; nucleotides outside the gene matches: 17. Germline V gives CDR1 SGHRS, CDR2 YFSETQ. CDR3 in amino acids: CASSALPRGPAGGTDTQYF. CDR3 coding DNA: TGCGCCAGCAGCGCACTACCGCGGGGTCCAGCGGGAGGCACAGATACGCAGTATTTT.

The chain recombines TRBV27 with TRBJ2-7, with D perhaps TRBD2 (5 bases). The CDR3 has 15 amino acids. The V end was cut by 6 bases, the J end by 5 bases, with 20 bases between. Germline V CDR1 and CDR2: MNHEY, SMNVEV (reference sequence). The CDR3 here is CASRGAAWGVHEQYF. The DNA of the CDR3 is TGTGCCAGCAGAGGCGCGGCTTGGGGAGTCCACGAGCAGTACTTC.

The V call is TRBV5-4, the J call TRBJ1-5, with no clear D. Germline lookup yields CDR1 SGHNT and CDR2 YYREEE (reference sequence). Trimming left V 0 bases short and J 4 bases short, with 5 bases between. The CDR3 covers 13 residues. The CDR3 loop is CASSLAGNQPQHF. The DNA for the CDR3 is TGTGCCAGCAGCTTGGCGGGGAATCAGCCCCAGCATTTT.

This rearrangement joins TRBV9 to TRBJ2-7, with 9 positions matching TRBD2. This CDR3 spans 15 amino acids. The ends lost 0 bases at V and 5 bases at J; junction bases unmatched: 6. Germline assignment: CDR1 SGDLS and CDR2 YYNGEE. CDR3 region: CASSVGDSGRNEQYF. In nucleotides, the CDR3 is TGTGCCAGCAGCGTAGGGGATAGCGGGAGAAACGAGCAGTACTTC.

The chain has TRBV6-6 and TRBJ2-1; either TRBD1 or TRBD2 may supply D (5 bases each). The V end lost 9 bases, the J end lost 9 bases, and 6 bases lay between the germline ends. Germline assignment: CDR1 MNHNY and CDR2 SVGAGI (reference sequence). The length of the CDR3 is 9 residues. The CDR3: CASGGEQFF. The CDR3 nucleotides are TGTGCCAGTGGGGGTGAGCAGTTCTTC.